This TCR beta chain was captured by sequencing in a study of blood T cell repertoires in COVID-19. The wider study: From the United States, Italy and Spain came samples of acute and convalescent COVID-19.

The CDR3 is 17 amino acids. In germline, CDR1 is SNHLY, CDR2 FYNNEI. Trimming removed 5 bases from V and 3 bases from J; junction bases left unmatched: 11. TCRdb keeps only in-frame clones here, not all; method: immunoSEQ multiplex PCR. Of about 250,000 clones in the sample, around 83% are singletons; the top ten hold around 6%. The origin of this receptor is a man older than 75 with acute or convalescent COVID-19. This chain links TRBV2 with TRBJ1-5; 9 bases match TRBD1. The specimen sequenced was peripheral blood. The CDR3 sequence is CASSPVGQGRINQPQHF. In nucleotides, the CDR3 is TGTGCCAGCAGTCCAGTGGGACAGGGAAGAATCAATCAGCCCCAGCATTTT.